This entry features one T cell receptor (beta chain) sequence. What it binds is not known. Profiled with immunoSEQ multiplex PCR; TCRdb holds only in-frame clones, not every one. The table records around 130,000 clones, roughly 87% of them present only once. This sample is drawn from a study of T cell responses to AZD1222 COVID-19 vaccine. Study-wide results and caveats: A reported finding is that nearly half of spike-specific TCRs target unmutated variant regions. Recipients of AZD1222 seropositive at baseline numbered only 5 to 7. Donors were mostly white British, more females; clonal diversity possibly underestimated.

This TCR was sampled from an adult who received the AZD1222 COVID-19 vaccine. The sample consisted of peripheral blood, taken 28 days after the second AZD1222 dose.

In nucleotides, the CDR3 is TGTGCCAGCAGCGTTGGACAGGGGGAAACTCCCCAGCATTTT. It codes for CASSVGQGETPQHF. The rearrangement joins TRBV6-4 to TRBJ1-5; 10 nucleotides line up with TRBD1. The CDR3 length is 14 residues. J lost 10 bases, V lost 6 bases, and 9 bases had no gene match. Germline values: CDR1 MRHNA, CDR2 SNTAGT.